Listed below are T cell receptor beta chains from one sample, sequenced in a study of T cells in Graves' hyperthyroidism and ophthalmopathy. One entry per CDR3 protein results from TCRdb running MiXCR on the multiplex PCR reads. Found here are around 520,000 distinct CDR3 sequences, under 15% of them singletons; the top ten hold 17%. The sample comprised blood. Every receptor here comes from a young woman with Graves' hyperthyroidism. Each CDR3 is given without its conserved first and last residue. Each record gives: J gene, V gene, CDR3 protein.

TRBJ2-3	TRBV7-9	ASSTGLAGNTDTQY
TRBJ1-3	TRBV20-1	SAQTSVSGNTIY
TRBJ2-4	TRBV12-3/TRBV12-4	ASSFRPGGAGIQY
TRBJ2-7	TRBV6-1	ASSKLAEAYEQY
TRBJ1-1	TRBV12-3/TRBV12-4	ASIPGADTEAF
TRBJ1-6	TRBV20-1	SAEDRGNSPLH
TRBJ1-1	TRBV12-5	ASGLGTGVEAF
TRBJ2-7	TRBV6-6	ASSYSFAESTSGEQY
TRBJ1-2	TRBV5-6	ASSLESYGYT
TRBJ2-2	TRBV2	ASSRREEAGELF
TRBJ2-4	TRBV19	ASSIARGAKNIQY
TRBJ2-7	TRBV20-1	SAGAPSDSYEQY
TRBJ2-3	TRBV29-1	SVETSTDTQY
TRBJ1-2	TRBV12-3/TRBV12-4	ASSFRGPIGYT
TRBJ1-4	TRBV7-2	ASSPDGNEKLF
TRBJ2-3	TRBV20-1	SASGLAGEGLGTDTQY
TRBJ1-6	TRBV6-4	ASSDEAGTGNSPLH
TRBJ1-2	TRBV9	ASSEGPITGALGYT
TRBJ2-1	TRBV9	ASSLSWVLYNEQF
TRBJ2-3	TRBV20-1	SARVLAGVTDTQY
TRBJ2-1	TRBV5-5	ASSSLVAGETYNEQF
TRBJ1-1	TRBV20-1	SAISRQGSFEAF
TRBJ2-7	TRBV5-1	ASSLEGREVDEQY
TRBJ2-3	TRBV7-6	ASSFASGLTDTQY
TRBJ2-1	TRBV5-1	ASSASSYNEQF
TRBJ1-2	TRBV15	ATSRMRQANYGYT
TRBJ2-7	TRBV27	ASSLSGQTPNEQY
TRBJ1-1	TRBV3-1	ASGPGQSNTEAF
TRBJ1-1	TRBV12-5	ASGLRAEAF
TRBJ2-7	TRBV27	ASSFSSSYEQY
TRBJ2-5	TRBV12-3/TRBV12-4	ASRPGLAGVGQETQY
TRBJ1-4	TRBV18	ASSPPAGQGKKLF
TRBJ2-5	TRBV6-1	ASSHTGLAEGETQY
TRBJ1-5	TRBV12-5	ASGFHLLTGKGSNQPQH
TRBJ2-5	TRBV6-1	ASKVGQGVLKETQY
TRBJ2-2	TRBV20-1	SARRTSGTSNTGELF
TRBJ2-1	TRBV2	ASTRLAGGYNEQF
TRBJ2-5	TRBV11-2	ASSFAGRYQETQY
TRBJ1-3	TRBV7-9	ASSSTGSQNTIY
TRBJ2-7	TRBV6-2/TRBV6-3	ASSYPPIDEQY
TRBJ1-5	TRBV18	ASSTRGEPQH
TRBJ1-2	TRBV18	ASSPGTDYGYT
TRBJ2-1	TRBV5-1	ASSLELAGGSNEQF
TRBJ2-7	TRBV5-1	ASSNLAGGAYEQY
TRBJ2-7	TRBV12-3/TRBV12-4	ASTPGTSANYEQY